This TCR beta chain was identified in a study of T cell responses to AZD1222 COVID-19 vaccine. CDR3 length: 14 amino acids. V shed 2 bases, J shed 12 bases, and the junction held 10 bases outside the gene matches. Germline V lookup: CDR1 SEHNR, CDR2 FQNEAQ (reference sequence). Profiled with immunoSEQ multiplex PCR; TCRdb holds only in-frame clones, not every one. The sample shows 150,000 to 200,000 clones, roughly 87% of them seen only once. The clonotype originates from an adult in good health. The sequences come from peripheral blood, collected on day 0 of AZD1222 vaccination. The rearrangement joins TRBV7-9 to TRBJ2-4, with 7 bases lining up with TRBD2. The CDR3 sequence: CASSLIHREASQYF. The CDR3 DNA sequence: TGTGCCAGCAGCTTAATTCACCGGGAGGCAAGTCAGTACTTC. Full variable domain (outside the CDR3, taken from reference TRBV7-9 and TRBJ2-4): DTGVSQNPRHKITKRGQNVTFRCDPISEHNRLYWYRQTLGQGPEFLTYFQNEAQLEKSRLLSDRFSAERPKGSFSTLEIQRTEQGDSAMYLCASSLIHREASQYFGAGTRLSVL.